The T cell receptor (beta chain) described here comes from a study of CD8 T cells in ankylosing spondylitis. Whole-study results and caveats: What seemed typical of ankylosing spondylitis blood was a TCR beta motif built from about eight highly homologous variants.

This CDR3 has 15 residues. Unmatched junction bases numbered 7, after V lost 5 bases and J lost 1 base. Germline V CDR1 and CDR2: DFQATT, SNEGSKA (reference sequence). MiXCR, applied by TCRdb to the 5' RACE reads, yields one record per CDR3 protein. The sample shows some 840,000 distinct CDR3 sequences, 10% to 15% of them seen only once. On this clonotype: Its antigen is not known.

Sequencing was done on a sample of blood, either unsorted or a sorted T cell fraction (not recorded which). The receptor was derived from a male donor with ankylosing spondylitis. The chain is built from TRBV20-1 and TRBJ2-7, with TRBD2 identical over 11 bases. CDR3 sequence: CSAYTSGGDSYEQYF. The CDR3 DNA follows: TGCAGTGCTTATACTAGCGGGGGCGATTCCTACGAGCAGTACTTC.